A selection of T cell receptor beta chains follows, all from one sample in a study of T-cell reconstitution after alpha-beta-depleted transplantation in children. MiXCR, applied by TCRdb to the PCR reads, yields one record per CDR3 protein. This sample carries hundreds of thousands of distinct CDR3 sequences, around 14% of them seen once, and the ten largest clones take around 0.79%. The specimen was PBMCs, collected before TCRalphabeta/CD19-depleted stem cell transplant. The source is a girl aged 2 to 9 with congenital amegakaryocytic thrombocytopenia, due to receive a stem cell transplant. Both conserved end residues are part of each CDR3. D genes are given only for firm matches. Some rows mark clone size as missing; the rest say once, few, many or name a class of expanded clone.

d_gene	j_gene	v_gene	abundance	CDR3aa	CDR3nt
TRBD2	TRBJ2-1	TRBV7-6	NA	CASSARSSGYYNEQFF	TGTGCCAGCAGCGCCCGTTCTAGCGGGTATTACAATGAGCAGTTCTTC
NA	TRBJ2-3	TRBV20-1	many	CSARDRSLALGSRTSTDTQYF	TGCAGTGCTAGAGACCGCAGTTTAGCGTTGGGGTCTAGGACTAGCACAGATACGCAGTATTTT
NA	TRBJ2-1	TRBV6-1	many	CASSGTYNEQFF	TGCGCCAGCAGCGGAACCTACAATGAGCAGTTCTTC
NA	TRBJ2-7	TRBV12-3/TRBV12-4	few	CASSPRRESYEQYF	TGTGCCAGCAGCCCCCGCAGGGAGTCCTACGAGCAGTACTTC
TRBD2	TRBJ2-1	TRBV5-1	NA	CASSFGTSGGDSYNEQFF	TGCGCCAGCAGCTTCGGGACTAGCGGGGGAGACTCCTACAATGAGCAGTTCTTC
TRBD1	TRBJ2-7	TRBV7-9	few	CASSHRDSDYEQYF	TGTGCCAGCAGCCATCGGGACAGTGACTACGAGCAGTACTTC
NA	TRBJ2-6	TRBV29-1	few	CSVEGGLAPISGANVLTF	TGCAGCGTTGAAGGGGGCCTAGCGCCGATCTCTGGGGCCAACGTCCTGACTTTC
NA	TRBJ1-6	TRBV7-6	NA	CASSPSLTPNSPLHF	TGTGCCAGCAGCCCCAGCCTAACCCCTAATTCACCCCTCCACTTT
NA	TRBJ2-7	TRBV7-9	few	CASSFRGQTGEEQYF	TGTGCCAGCAGTTTTCGCGGACAGACTGGGGAAGAGCAGTACTTC
TRBD2	TRBJ2-6	TRBV6-1	many	CASKIAGGSNVLTF	TGTGCCAGCAAAATAGCGGGAGGTTCCAACGTCCTGACTTTC
NA	TRBJ2-2	TRBV4-2	few	CASSQVVGNPTGELFF	TGTGCCAGCAGCCAAGTGGTGGGAAACCCCACCGGGGAGCTGTTTTTT
NA	TRBJ2-6	TRBV5-1	few	CASQMVSGANVLTF	TGCGCCAGCCAAATGGTCTCTGGGGCCAACGTCCTGACTTTC
TRBD1	TRBJ1-1	TRBV20-1	NA	CSAGQGPEAFF	TGCAGTGCGGGACAGGGCCCTGAAGCTTTCTTT
NA	TRBJ2-3	TRBV14	NA	CTSSLGGTDTQYF	TGTACCAGCAGCCTTGGTGGCACAGATACGCAGTATTTT
TRBD2	TRBJ2-7	TRBV5-1	few	CASSFGTSDSYEQYF	TGCGCCAGCAGCTTCGGGACTAGCGATAGCTACGAGCAGTACTTC
NA	TRBJ1-4	TRBV18	many	CASSPDRREKLFF	TGTGCCAGCTCACCGGATCGTCGCGAAAAACTGTTTTTT
NA	TRBJ1-2	TRBV20-1	few	CSAAQGDYGYTF	TGCAGTGCCGCCCAGGGTGACTATGGCTACACCTTC
TRBD2	TRBJ2-7	TRBV20-1	many	CSAEGTSDLYEQYF	TGCAGTGCTGAGGGGACTAGCGACCTTTACGAGCAGTACTTC
NA	TRBJ1-5	TRBV10-3	few	CAISATVTGPNQPQHF	TGTGCCATCAGTGCGACAGTGACAGGCCCCAATCAGCCCCAGCATTTT
TRBD2	TRBJ2-1	TRBV12-3/TRBV12-4	NA	CASSLPLTSGSLEQFF	TGTGCCAGCAGTTTACCCCTGACTAGCGGGAGCCTTGAGCAGTTCTTC
NA	TRBJ2-4	TRBV20-1	NA	CSAAGLLAKNIQYF	TGCAGTGCTGCGGGACTCTTAGCCAAAAACATTCAGTACTTC
TRBD2	TRBJ2-2	TRBV20-1	once	CSASVLAGVSGELFF	TGCAGTGCTAGTGTTCTAGCGGGAGTCTCCGGGGAGCTGTTTTTT
TRBD2	TRBJ2-5	TRBV5-5	few	CASSSGLAGTHQETQYF	TGTGCCAGCAGCTCGGGACTAGCGGGGACCCACCAAGAGACCCAGTACTTC
NA	TRBJ2-2	TRBV28	few	CASSFLPNTGELFF	TGTGCCAGCAGTTTTTTACCGAACACCGGGGAGCTGTTTTTT
TRBD2	TRBJ2-1	TRBV29-1	few	CSASRARTSGRYEQFF	TGCAGCGCCTCCCGGGCTCGGACTAGCGGGAGGTACGAGCAGTTCTTC
TRBD2	TRBJ2-1	TRBV20-1	many	CSARSGRAYNEQFF	TGCAGTGCTAGAAGCGGGAGGGCGTATAATGAGCAGTTCTTC
TRBD2	TRBJ2-1	TRBV12-3/TRBV12-4	NA	CASSSGTRLSEQFF	TGTGCCAGCAGTTCCGGGACTAGATTATCTGAGCAGTTCTTC
NA	TRBJ2-3	TRBV7-3	few	CASSLTVASDTQYF	TGTGCCAGCAGCTTAACAGTTGCTTCAGATACGCAGTATTTT
NA	TRBJ2-3	TRBV12-2	NA	CASRTISIRTDTQYF	TGTGCAAGTCGAACCATATCGATTCGCACAGATACGCAGTATTTT
NA	TRBJ2-1	TRBV12-3/TRBV12-4	few	CASKSLAGTLGQFF	TGTGCCAGCAAAAGTTTGGCAGGGACTCTCGGGCAGTTCTTC
NA	TRBJ1-6	TRBV7-8	few	CASSLVDSDNSPLHF	TGTGCCAGCAGCTTAGTGGACAGTGATAATTCACCCCTCCACTTT
NA	TRBJ2-7	TRBV28	many	CASQWSYEQYF	TGTGCCAGCCAGTGGAGCTACGAGCAGTACTTC
NA	TRBJ2-7	TRBV29-1	few	CSVDGGTYYEQYF	TGCAGCGTTGATGGTGGGACTTACTACGAGCAGTACTTC
TRBD2	TRBJ2-4	TRBV20-1	NA	CCARDNLAGVRANIQYF	TGCTGTGCTAGAGATAACCTAGCGGGAGTTCGGGCAAACATTCAGTACTTC
NA	TRBJ1-6	TRBV12-3/TRBV12-4	many	CASSLQGYNSPLHF	TGTGCCAGCAGTTTACAGGGATATAATTCACCCCTCCACTTT
NA	TRBJ2-5	TRBV5-1	many	CASSRTGIGQETQYF	TGCGCCAGCTCCCGGACTGGGATCGGCCAAGAGACCCAGTACTTC
NA	TRBJ2-3	TRBV7-8	NA	CASSLLGRFRGNTDTQYF	TGTGCCAGCAGCTTACTGGGTCGGTTTCGGGGCAACACAGATACGCAGTATTTT
NA	TRBJ1-1	TRBV20-1	few	CSALPGHLNTEAFF	TGCAGTGCCCTGCCGGGACATCTGAACACTGAAGCTTTCTTT
TRBD2	TRBJ2-5	TRBV12-3/TRBV12-4	many	CASSYGGSGKETQYF	TGTGCCAGCAGTTACGGGGGGAGCGGAAAAGAGACCCAGTACTTC
NA	TRBJ2-1	TRBV5-1	few	CASSKGQRNEQFF	TGCGCCAGCAGCAAAGGACAGCGGAATGAGCAGTTCTTC
TRBD2	TRBJ2-5	TRBV20-1	many	CSARPMRLALYQETQYF	TGCAGTGCTAGACCGATGCGACTAGCCCTGTACCAAGAGACCCAGTACTTC
NA	TRBJ2-3	TRBV6-1	many	CASSGTGGARLLTQYF	TGTGCCAGCAGTGGTACGGGGGGCGCAAGGCTACTTACGCAGTATTTT
TRBD2	TRBJ2-5	TRBV12-3/TRBV12-4	many	CASSLTSAQETQYF	TGTGCCAGCAGTTTAACTAGCGCTCAAGAGACCCAGTACTTC
TRBD2	TRBJ2-3	TRBV20-1	NA	CSARTSGRVTDTQYF	TGCAGTGCGAGGACTAGCGGGAGGGTCACAGATACGCAGTATTTT
TRBD2	TRBJ2-5	TRBV11-2	NA	CASSLLAGEETLYF	TGTGCCAGCAGCTTGCTAGCGGGAGAGGAGACCCTGTACTTC
TRBD1	TRBJ2-3	TRBV11-2	NA	CVSSQGASGTDTQYF	TGTGTCAGCAGCCAGGGGGCTAGCGGCACAGATACGCAGTATTTT
NA	TRBJ2-3	TRBV19	few	CASSIEPAGDTQYF	TGTGCCAGTAGTATAGAGCCGGCAGGGGATACGCAGTATTTT
NA	TRBJ1-1	TRBV29-1	NA	CSGGRGTEAFF	TGCAGCGGGGGTAGAGGTACTGAAGCTTTCTTT
TRBD2	TRBJ2-7	TRBV10-3	few	CAIRATSGRDEQYF	TGTGCCATCAGGGCGACTAGCGGGAGGGATGAGCAGTACTTC